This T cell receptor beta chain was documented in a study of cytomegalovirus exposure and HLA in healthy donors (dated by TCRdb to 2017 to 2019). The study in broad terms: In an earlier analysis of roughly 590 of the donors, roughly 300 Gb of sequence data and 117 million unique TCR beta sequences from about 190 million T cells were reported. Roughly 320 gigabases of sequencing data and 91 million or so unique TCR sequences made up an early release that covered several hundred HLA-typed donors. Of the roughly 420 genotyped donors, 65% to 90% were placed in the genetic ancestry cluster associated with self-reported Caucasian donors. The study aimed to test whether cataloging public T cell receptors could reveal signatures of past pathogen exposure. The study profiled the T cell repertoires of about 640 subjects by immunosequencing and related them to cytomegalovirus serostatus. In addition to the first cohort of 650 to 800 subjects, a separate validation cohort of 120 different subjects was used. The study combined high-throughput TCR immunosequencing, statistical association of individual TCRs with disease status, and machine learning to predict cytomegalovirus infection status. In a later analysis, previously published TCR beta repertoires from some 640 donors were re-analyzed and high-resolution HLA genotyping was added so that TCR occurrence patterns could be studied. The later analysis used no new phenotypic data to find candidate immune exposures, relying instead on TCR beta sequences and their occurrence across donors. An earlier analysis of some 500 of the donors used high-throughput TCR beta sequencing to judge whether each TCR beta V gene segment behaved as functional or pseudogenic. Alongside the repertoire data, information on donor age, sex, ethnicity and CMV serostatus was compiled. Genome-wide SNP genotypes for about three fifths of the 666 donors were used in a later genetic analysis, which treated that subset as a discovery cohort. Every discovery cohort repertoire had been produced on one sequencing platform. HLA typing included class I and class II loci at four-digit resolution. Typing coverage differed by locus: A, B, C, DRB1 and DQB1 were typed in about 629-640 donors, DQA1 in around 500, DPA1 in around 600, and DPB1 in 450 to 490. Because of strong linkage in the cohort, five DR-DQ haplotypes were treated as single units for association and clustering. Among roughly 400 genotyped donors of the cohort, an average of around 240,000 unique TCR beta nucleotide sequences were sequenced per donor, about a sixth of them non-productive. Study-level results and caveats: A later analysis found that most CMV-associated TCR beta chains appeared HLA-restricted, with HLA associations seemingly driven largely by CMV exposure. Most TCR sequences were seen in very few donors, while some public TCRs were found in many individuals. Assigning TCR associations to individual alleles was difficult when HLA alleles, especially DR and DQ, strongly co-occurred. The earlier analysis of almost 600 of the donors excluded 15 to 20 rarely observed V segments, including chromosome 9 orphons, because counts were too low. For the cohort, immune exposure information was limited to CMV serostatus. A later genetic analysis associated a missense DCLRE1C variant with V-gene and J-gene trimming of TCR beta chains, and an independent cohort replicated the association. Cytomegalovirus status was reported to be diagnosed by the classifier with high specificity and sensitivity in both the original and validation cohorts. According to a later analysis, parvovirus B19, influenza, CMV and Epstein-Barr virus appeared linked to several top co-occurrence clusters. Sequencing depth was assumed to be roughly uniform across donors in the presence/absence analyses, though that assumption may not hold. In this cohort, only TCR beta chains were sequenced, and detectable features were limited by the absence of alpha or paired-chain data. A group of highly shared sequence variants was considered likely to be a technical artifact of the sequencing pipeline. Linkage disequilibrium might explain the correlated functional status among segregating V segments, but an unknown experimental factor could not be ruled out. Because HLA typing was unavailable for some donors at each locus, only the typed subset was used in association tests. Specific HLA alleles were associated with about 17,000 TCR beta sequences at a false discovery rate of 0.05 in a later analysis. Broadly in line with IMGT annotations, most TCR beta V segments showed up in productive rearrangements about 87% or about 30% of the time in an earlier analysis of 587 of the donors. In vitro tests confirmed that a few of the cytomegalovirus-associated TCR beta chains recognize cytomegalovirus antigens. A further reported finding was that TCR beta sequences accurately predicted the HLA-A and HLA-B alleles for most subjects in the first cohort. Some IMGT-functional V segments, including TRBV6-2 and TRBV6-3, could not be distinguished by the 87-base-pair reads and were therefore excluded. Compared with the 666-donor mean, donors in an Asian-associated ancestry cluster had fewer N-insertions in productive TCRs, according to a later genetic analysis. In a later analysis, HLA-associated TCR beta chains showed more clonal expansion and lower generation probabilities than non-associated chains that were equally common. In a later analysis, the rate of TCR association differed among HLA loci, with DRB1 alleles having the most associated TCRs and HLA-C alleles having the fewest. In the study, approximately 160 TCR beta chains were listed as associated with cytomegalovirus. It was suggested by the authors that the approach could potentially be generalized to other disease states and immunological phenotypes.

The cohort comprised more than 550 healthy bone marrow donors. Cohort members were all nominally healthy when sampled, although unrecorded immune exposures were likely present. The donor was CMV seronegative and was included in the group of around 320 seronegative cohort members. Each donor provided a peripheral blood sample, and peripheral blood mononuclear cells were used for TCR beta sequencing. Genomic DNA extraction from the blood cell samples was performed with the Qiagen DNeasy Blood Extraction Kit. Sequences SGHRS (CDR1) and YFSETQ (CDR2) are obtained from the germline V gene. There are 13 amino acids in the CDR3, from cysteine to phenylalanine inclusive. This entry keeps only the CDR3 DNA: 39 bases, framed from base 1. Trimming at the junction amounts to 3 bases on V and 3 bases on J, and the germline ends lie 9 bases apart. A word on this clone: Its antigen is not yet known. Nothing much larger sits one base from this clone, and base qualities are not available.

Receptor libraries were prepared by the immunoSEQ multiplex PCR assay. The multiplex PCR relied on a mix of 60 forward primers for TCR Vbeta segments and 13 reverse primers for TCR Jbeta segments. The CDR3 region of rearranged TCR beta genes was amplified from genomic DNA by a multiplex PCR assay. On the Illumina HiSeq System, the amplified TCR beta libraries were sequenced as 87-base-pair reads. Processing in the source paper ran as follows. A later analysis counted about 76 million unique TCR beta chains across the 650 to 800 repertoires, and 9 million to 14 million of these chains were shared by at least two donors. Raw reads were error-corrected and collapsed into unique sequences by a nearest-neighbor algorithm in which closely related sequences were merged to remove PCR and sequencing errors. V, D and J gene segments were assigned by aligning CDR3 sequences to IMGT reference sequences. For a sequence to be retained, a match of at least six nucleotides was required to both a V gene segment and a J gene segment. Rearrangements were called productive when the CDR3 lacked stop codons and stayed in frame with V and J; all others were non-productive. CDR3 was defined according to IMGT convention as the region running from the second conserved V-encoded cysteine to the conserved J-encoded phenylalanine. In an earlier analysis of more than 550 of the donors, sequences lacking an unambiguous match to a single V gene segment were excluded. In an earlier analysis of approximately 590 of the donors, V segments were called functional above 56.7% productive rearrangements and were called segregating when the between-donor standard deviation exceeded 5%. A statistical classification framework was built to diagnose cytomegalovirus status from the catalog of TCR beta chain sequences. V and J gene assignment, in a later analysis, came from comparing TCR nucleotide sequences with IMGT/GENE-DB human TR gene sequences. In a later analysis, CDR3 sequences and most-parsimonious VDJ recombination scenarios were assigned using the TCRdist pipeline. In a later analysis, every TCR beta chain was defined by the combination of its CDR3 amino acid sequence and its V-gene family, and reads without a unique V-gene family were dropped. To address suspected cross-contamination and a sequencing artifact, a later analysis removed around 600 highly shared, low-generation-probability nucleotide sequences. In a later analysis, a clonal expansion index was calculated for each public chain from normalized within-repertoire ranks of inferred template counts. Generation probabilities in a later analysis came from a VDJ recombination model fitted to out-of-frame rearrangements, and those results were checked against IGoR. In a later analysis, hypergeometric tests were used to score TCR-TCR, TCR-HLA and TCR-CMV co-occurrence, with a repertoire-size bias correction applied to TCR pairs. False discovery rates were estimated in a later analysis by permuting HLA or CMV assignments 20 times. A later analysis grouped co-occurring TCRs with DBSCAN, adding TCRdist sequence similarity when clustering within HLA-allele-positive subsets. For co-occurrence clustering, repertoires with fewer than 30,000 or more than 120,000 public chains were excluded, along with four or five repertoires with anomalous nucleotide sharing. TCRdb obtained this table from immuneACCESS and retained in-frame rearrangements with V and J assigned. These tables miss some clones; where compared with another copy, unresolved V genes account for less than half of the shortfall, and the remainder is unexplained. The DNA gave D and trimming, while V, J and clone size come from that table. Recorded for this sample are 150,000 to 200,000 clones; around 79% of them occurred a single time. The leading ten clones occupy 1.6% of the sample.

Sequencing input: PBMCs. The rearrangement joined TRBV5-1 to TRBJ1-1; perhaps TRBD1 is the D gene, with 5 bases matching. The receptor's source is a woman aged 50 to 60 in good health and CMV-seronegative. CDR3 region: CASSWGYDTEAFF. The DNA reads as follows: TGCGCCAGCAGCTGGGGCTACGACACTGAAGCTTTCTTT.